The present TCR beta chain was sequenced within a study of cytomegalovirus exposure and HLA in healthy donors (dated by TCRdb to the late 2010s). Concerning the study at large: In an earlier analysis of around 540 of the donors, under 300 Gb of sequence data and 100 million or so unique TCR beta sequences from about 190 million T cells were reported. An earlier analysis of more than 450 of the donors used high-throughput TCR beta sequencing to judge whether each TCR beta V gene segment behaved as functional or pseudogenic. Every repertoire in the discovery cohort had been generated on one and the same sequencing platform. The study aimed to test whether signatures of past pathogen exposure could be identified by cataloging public T cell receptors. In a later analysis, previously published TCR beta repertoires from hundreds of donors were re-analyzed and high-resolution HLA genotyping was added so that TCR occurrence patterns could be studied. In a later genetic analysis, genome-wide SNP genotypes for about three fifths of the roughly 670 donors were used, and that subset was treated as a discovery cohort. Of the approximately 370 genotyped donors, less than 85% were placed in the genetic ancestry cluster associated with self-reported Caucasian donors. To predict cytomegalovirus infection status, the study brought together high-throughput TCR immunosequencing, statistical association of individual TCRs with disease status, and machine learning. About 300 gigabases of sequencing data and approximately 85 million unique TCR sequences were included in an early release covering several hundred HLA-typed donors. Several DR-DQ haplotypes were handled as single units for association and clustering because linkage in the cohort was strong. The number of typed donors differed by locus: about 620-640 for A, B, C, DRB1 and DQB1; 500 to 550 for DQA1; roughly 600 for DPA1; and roughly 470 for DPB1. In the later analysis, no new phenotypic data were used to find candidate immune exposures; instead, reliance was placed on TCR beta sequences and their occurrence across donors. The study used immunosequencing to profile the T cell repertoires of more than 650 subjects and linked those repertoires to cytomegalovirus serostatus. HLA typing covered class I and class II loci at four-digit resolution. Besides the first cohort of approximately 710 subjects, a separate validation cohort made up of 120 different subjects was used. Donor age, sex, ethnicity and CMV serostatus were compiled alongside the repertoire data. On average, roughly 240,000 unique TCR beta nucleotide sequences were sequenced per donor among about 400 genotyped donors of the cohort, with about 17% of those sequences being non-productive. Broad study findings and their caveats: Broadly in line with IMGT annotations, most TCR beta V segments showed up in productive rearrangements about 87% or about 30% of the time in an earlier analysis of several hundred of the donors. A further reported finding was that TCR beta sequences accurately predicted the HLA-A and HLA-B alleles for most subjects in the first cohort. Because the 87-base-pair reads could not distinguish some IMGT-functional V segments, including TRBV6-2 and TRBV6-3, those segments were excluded. According to a later analysis, TCR association rates differed among HLA loci, with DRB1 alleles showing the most associated TCRs and HLA-C alleles showing the fewest. The only immune exposure information available for the cohort was CMV serostatus. According to a later analysis, most CMV-associated TCR beta chains appeared to be HLA-restricted, and the HLA associations seemed to be driven largely by CMV exposure. The study listed 164 TCR beta chains as associated with cytomegalovirus. Cytomegalovirus status was reported to be diagnosed by the classifier with high specificity and sensitivity in both the original and validation cohorts. Compared with equally common non-associated chains, HLA-associated TCR beta chains in a later analysis were more clonally expanded and had lower generation probabilities. Correlated functional status among segregating V segments might be attributable to linkage disequilibrium, but an unknown experimental factor could not be ruled out. According to the authors, the approach could potentially be generalized to other disease states and immunological phenotypes. Because HLA typing was unavailable for some donors at each locus, only the typed subset was used in association tests. In vitro tests confirmed that a few of the cytomegalovirus-associated TCR beta chains recognize cytomegalovirus antigens. A cluster of highly shared sequence variants was judged likely to be a technical artifact of the sequencing pipeline. In a later genetic analysis, a missense DCLRE1C variant was associated with V-gene and J-gene trimming of TCR beta chains, and the association was replicated in an independent cohort. When HLA alleles, especially DR and DQ, strongly co-occurred, attributing TCR associations to individual alleles was difficult. Specific HLA alleles were associated with about 17,000 TCR beta sequences at a false discovery rate of 0.05 in a later analysis. According to a later genetic analysis, donors in an Asian-associated ancestry cluster had fewer N-insertions in productive TCRs than the approximately 700-donor mean. In this cohort, only TCR beta chains were sequenced, and detectable features were limited by the absence of alpha or paired-chain data. Most TCR sequences were observed very rarely across donors, whereas some public TCRs were present in many individuals. Several of the top co-occurrence clusters appeared to be linked to parvovirus B19, influenza, CMV and Epstein-Barr virus, according to a later analysis. Presence/absence analyses assumed roughly uniform sequencing depth across donors, an assumption that may not hold. Because counts were too low, roughly 17 rarely observed V segments, including chromosome 9 orphons, were left out of the earlier analysis of 500 to 750 of the donors.

The cohort was made up of roughly 670 healthy bone marrow donors. Cohort members were all nominally healthy when sampled, although unrecorded immune exposures were likely present. The donor was CMV seropositive and belonged to the group of 250 to 300 seropositive cohort members. Every donor gave a peripheral blood sample, and the peripheral blood mononuclear cells from that sample were used for TCR beta sequencing. The Qiagen DNeasy Blood Extraction Kit was used to extract genomic DNA from the blood cell samples. Germline trimming: 5 bases from V, 3 bases from J; junction bases outside gene matches: 7. The CDR3, from cysteine to phenylalanine, totals 15 residues. Solely the CDR3 DNA is kept, with 45 bases framed from the first base. CDR1 and CDR2, per the germline V gene, are SGHRS and YFSETQ. This clone was counted between two and nine times. The antigen it recognizes is unknown. No base quality values were provided; no much bigger clone lies one nucleotide off.

Library prep was done by the immunoSEQ multiplex PCR assay. For the multiplex PCR, a mixture combining 60 forward primers for TCR Vbeta segments and 13 reverse primers for TCR Jbeta segments was used. A multiplex PCR assay on genomic DNA amplified the CDR3 region of rearranged TCR beta genes. On the Illumina HiSeq System, the amplified TCR beta libraries were sequenced as 87-base-pair reads. As for the authors' bioinformatics: A later analysis counted tens of millions of unique TCR beta chains across the approximately 700 repertoires, and around 9.9 million of these chains were shared by at least two donors. A nearest-neighbor algorithm error-corrected the raw reads and collapsed the reads into unique sequences, merging closely related sequences to remove PCR and sequencing errors. To assign V, D and J gene segments, CDR3 sequences were aligned to IMGT reference sequences. For a sequence to be retained, a match of at least six nucleotides to both a V gene segment and a J gene segment was required. Rearrangements were called productive when the CDR3 lacked stop codons and stayed in frame with V and J; all others were non-productive. Following IMGT convention, CDR3 was defined as the stretch from the second conserved V-encoded cysteine to the conserved J-encoded phenylalanine. In an earlier analysis of 550 to 650 of the donors, sequences lacking an unambiguous match to a single V gene segment were excluded. An earlier analysis of 587 of the donors called V segments functional above 56.7% productive rearrangements and segregating when the between-donor standard deviation exceeded 5%. To diagnose cytomegalovirus status from the catalog of TCR beta chain sequences, a statistical classification framework was built. A later analysis assigned V and J genes by comparing TCR nucleotide sequences with IMGT/GENE-DB human TR gene sequences. In a later analysis, CDR3 sequences and most-parsimonious VDJ recombination scenarios were assigned using the TCRdist pipeline. In a later analysis, every TCR beta chain was defined by the combination of its CDR3 amino acid sequence and its V-gene family, and reads without a unique V-gene family were dropped. To address suspected cross-contamination and a sequencing artifact, a later analysis removed roughly 640 highly shared, low-generation-probability nucleotide sequences. For each public chain, a later analysis derived a clonal expansion index from normalized ranks of inferred template counts within each repertoire. Generation probabilities in a later analysis came from a VDJ recombination model fitted to out-of-frame rearrangements, and those results were checked against IGoR. A later analysis scored TCR-TCR, TCR-HLA and TCR-CMV co-occurrence with hypergeometric tests, applying a repertoire-size bias correction to TCR pairs. False discovery rates were estimated in a later analysis by permuting HLA or CMV assignments 20 times. A later analysis grouped co-occurring TCRs with DBSCAN, adding TCRdist sequence similarity when clustering within HLA-allele-positive subsets. Repertoires with fewer than 30,000 or more than 120,000 public chains, plus five repertoires with anomalous nucleotide sharing, were excluded from co-occurrence clustering. TCRdb obtained this table from immuneACCESS and retained in-frame rearrangements with V and J assigned. These tables miss some clones; where compared with another copy, unresolved V genes account for less than half of the shortfall, and the remainder is unexplained. V, J and clone size reflect that table, while D and trimming were determined from the DNA. In all, the sample holds over 150,000 clones, and about 84% of those were seen once. Together, the top ten hold around 5.6% of the sample.

Input material: PBMCs. The chain joins TRBV5-1 to TRBJ2-1, with TRBD2 identical over 8 junction bases. This TCR was sampled from a woman aged 40 to 55 in good health and CMV-seropositive. The base sequence is TGCGCCAGCAGGGGTAGTAGCGGGGTCTACAATGAGCAGTTCTTC. Its protein product is CASRGSSGVYNEQFF.